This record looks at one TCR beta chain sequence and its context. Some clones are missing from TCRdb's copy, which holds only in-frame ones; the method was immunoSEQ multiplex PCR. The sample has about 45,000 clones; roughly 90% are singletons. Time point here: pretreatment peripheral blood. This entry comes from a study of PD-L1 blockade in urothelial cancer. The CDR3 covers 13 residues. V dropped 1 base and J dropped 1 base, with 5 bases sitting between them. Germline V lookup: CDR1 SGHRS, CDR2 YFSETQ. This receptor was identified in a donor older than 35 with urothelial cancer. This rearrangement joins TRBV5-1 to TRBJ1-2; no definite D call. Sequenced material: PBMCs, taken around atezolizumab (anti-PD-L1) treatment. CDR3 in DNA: TGCGCCAGCAGCTTGAGCGTTAACTATGGCTACACCTTC. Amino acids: CASSLSVNYGYTF.